A selection of T cell receptor beta chains follows, all from one sample in a study of blood T cell repertoires in COVID-19. Measured with immunoSEQ multiplex PCR; TCRdb has only the in-frame clones, and not every one. The data show more than 200,000 clones, 80% to 90% seen once. The sequenced sample was peripheral blood. These receptors all stem from a woman older than 75 with COVID-19, enrolled during active disease. CDR3s include the opening cysteine and the closing phenylalanine or tryptophan. D genes are given only for firm matches. Clone size appears in some rows only: once, few, many, or a class for an expanded clone.

V gene,J gene,D gene,clone size,CDR3 DNA,CDR3 protein
TRBV29-1,TRBJ1-2,TRBD1,NA,TGCAGCGCCGACAGGGGCTTGGATCGGGCCTATGGCTACACCTTC,CSADRGLDRAYGYTF
TRBV6-5,TRBJ2-2,NA,NA,TGTGCCAGCAGGGACATACCCACCGGGGAGCTGTTTTTT,CASRDIPTGELFF
TRBV28,TRBJ2-7,TRBD1,NA,TGTGCCAGCAGCTCGGACAGGGGTGTATACGAGCAGTACTTC,CASSSDRGVYEQYF
TRBV11-2,TRBJ1-4,TRBD1,NA,TGTGCCAGCAGCTTAGGGACAGGATTTAATGAAAAACTGTTTTTT,CASSLGTGFNEKLFF
TRBV3-1/TRBV3-2,TRBJ2-5,TRBD1,NA,TGTGCCAGCAGCCCGAGGGGAGGACAGGGGGTCCGAGAGACCCAGTACTTC,CASSPRGGQGVRETQYF
TRBV4-1,TRBJ1-6,NA,NA,TGCGCCAGCAGCCAAGACAGGGTGAACTCTTACTCACCCCTCCACTTT,CASSQDRVNSYSPLHF
TRBV24-1,TRBJ2-1,TRBD1,NA,TGTGCCACCAGTGATTCCCGCACCGGGACAGGGTTCAATGAGCAGTTCTTC,CATSDSRTGTGFNEQFF
TRBV28,TRBJ2-5,NA,NA,TGTGCCAGCAGGGCCGGGACACGGGCGTCAGAGACCCAGTACTTC,CASRAGTRASETQYF
TRBV7-8,TRBJ1-2,NA,few,TGTGCCAGCAGCTTCGGGTATGCCAATGGCTACACCTTC,CASSFGYANGYTF
TRBV9,TRBJ1-3,NA,NA,TGTGCCAGCAGCCTCCAGGACAGCCTCTCTGGAAACACCATATATTTT,CASSLQDSLSGNTIYF
TRBV7-2,TRBJ1-1,NA,NA,TGTGCCAGCAGCCTAAACACTGAAGCTTTCTTT,CASSLNTEAFF
TRBV5-1,TRBJ2-5,TRBD2,NA,TGCGCCAGCAGCCCGGGACTAGCGGCCCAAGAGACCCAGTACTTC,CASSPGLAAQETQYF
TRBV10-3,TRBJ1-1,NA,NA,TGTGCCATCAGTGACGGGAGGGTCACTGAAGCTTTCTTT,CAISDGRVTEAFF
TRBV2,TRBJ2-5,NA,NA,TGTGCCAGCAGACAACCCCGGGGGGCTATTAAGACAGAGACCCAGTACTTC,CASRQPRGAIKTETQYF
TRBV6-6,TRBJ1-6,NA,NA,TGTGCCAGCGAGGACGGGGTTGGGTCACCCCTCCACTTT,CASEDGVGSPLHF
TRBV9,TRBJ2-1,NA,NA,TGTGCCAGCAGCGCGCCGGGACTCGGGTCCTACAATGAGCAGTTCTTC,CASSAPGLGSYNEQFF
TRBV7-6,TRBJ1-3,NA,NA,TGTGCCAGCAGCTTAGCCGCGGCCAGCTCTGGAAACACCATATATTTT,CASSLAAASSGNTIYF
TRBV19,TRBJ2-3,TRBD2,NA,TGTGCCAGTAGTCTGACGGGGGGGCCAGATACGCAGTATTTT,CASSLTGGPDTQYF
TRBV2,TRBJ1-2,NA,NA,TGTGCCAGCAAACAGGAGTATGGCTACACCTTC,CASKQEYGYTF
TRBV6-5,TRBJ2-1,NA,NA,TGTGCCAGCAGTTACTCACCGACAGAGACCTACAATGAGCAGTTCTTC,CASSYSPTETYNEQFF
TRBV28,TRBJ2-1,NA,few,TGTGCCAGCGGGTTATCCGGGAGTCTAAGGAATGAGCAGTTCTTC,CASGLSGSLRNEQFF
TRBV28,TRBJ1-1,NA,NA,TGTGCCAGCAGTTTAAGGGTCCGGACACGGAACACTGAAGCTTTCTTT,CASSLRVRTRNTEAFF
TRBV19,TRBJ1-2,NA,NA,TGTGCCAGCCGTATTGGGGAGTATGGCTACACCTTC,CASRIGEYGYTF
TRBV11-2,TRBJ2-1,NA,NA,TGTGCCAGCAATCCTTTGGGGGCCAATGAGCAGTTCTTC,CASNPLGANEQFF
TRBV28,TRBJ2-2,NA,NA,TGTGCCAGCAGTCGTAACACCGGGGAGCTGTTTTTT,CASSRNTGELFF
TRBV2,TRBJ2-1,NA,NA,TGTGCCAGCAGTATTCAGGGGACGTTTGGGAATGAGCAGTTCTTC,CASSIQGTFGNEQFF
TRBV28,TRBJ1-5,NA,once,TGTGCCAGCAGTCCCGCCTTATGGGGGGGCGATCAGCCCCAGCATTTT,CASSPALWGGDQPQHF
TRBV28,TRBJ1-2,NA,NA,TGTGCCAGCTTTACAGGATACTCGTATGGCTACACCTTC,CASFTGYSYGYTF
TRBV5-1,TRBJ2-1,TRBD1,NA,TGCGCCAGCAGCTTGGAACAGGGGGCGGTTGAGCAGTTCTTC,CASSLEQGAVEQFF
TRBV6-5,TRBJ1-2,TRBD1,few,TGTGCCAGCAGCCGCAGGGGGAGCTATGGCTACACCTTC,CASSRRGSYGYTF
TRBV28,TRBJ2-1,TRBD1,NA,TGTGCCAGCAGTTTAGAGTTCGGAGTGGGACAGCTAGACAATGAGCAGTTCTTC,CASSLEFGVGQLDNEQFF
TRBV18,TRBJ2-1,NA,NA,TGTGCCAGCTCAGGACAGACAAATGAGCAGTTCTTC,CASSGQTNEQFF
TRBV21-1,TRBJ1-5,NA,NA,TGTGCCAGCAGGAGGGGGCTGGGTCAGCCCCAGCATTTT,CASRRGLGQPQHF
TRBV3-1/TRBV3-2,TRBJ2-5,NA,NA,TGTGCCAGCAGCCAAGACTCCCCCCCTAACACCCAGTACTTC,CASSQDSPPNTQYF
TRBV19,TRBJ1-2,TRBD1,NA,TGTGCCAGTAGTACGACGGCGACAGGGCGAGGCTACACCTTC,CASSTTATGRGYTF
TRBV4-3,TRBJ2-3,TRBD2,few,TGCGCCAGCAGCCAAGGCTCTAGCGGGGGGACAGATACGCAGTATTTT,CASSQGSSGGTDTQYF
TRBV28,TRBJ2-5,NA,NA,TGTGCCAGCAATTGGGTACTAACAGGGAAAGAAGAGACCCAGTACTTC,CASNWVLTGKEETQYF
TRBV6-2/TRBV6-3,TRBJ1-2,NA,NA,TGTGCCAGCAGTTACTTCGGACAGTACTATGGCTACACCTTC,CASSYFGQYYGYTF
TRBV5-1,TRBJ1-4,TRBD1,NA,TGCGCCAGCAGCGTGGGACAGCGGGATGAAAAACTGTTTTTT,CASSVGQRDEKLFF
TRBV7-9,TRBJ1-4,TRBD1,NA,TGTGCCAGCAGCACCAACAGGGGAACTAATGAAAAACTGTTTTTT,CASSTNRGTNEKLFF
TRBV6-1,TRBJ1-2,NA,NA,TGTGCCAGCAGTGAAGCAGATGTAGCAGCAGGGAACTATGGCTACACCTTC,CASSEADVAAGNYGYTF